Below are 15 T cell receptor beta chains sequenced from a single sample in a study of early T cells in non-severe SARS-CoV-2 infection. Via MiXCR, TCRdb re-called the 5' RACE reads, giving one row per CDR3 protein. Of roughly 120,000 distinct CDR3 sequences in the sample, about 16% were seen once. Sequencing was carried out using whole blood. The receptors derive from an adult who was a healthcare worker with PCR-confirmed SARS-CoV-2 infection or an uninfected control (not recorded which).

The gene calls are TRBV19 and TRBJ2-1, with D perhaps assigned TRBD1 or TRBD2 (6 bases each). This CDR3 has 15 residues. CDR1 is LNHDA, CDR2 SQIVND, per germline (reference sequence). The V and J ends lost 9 bases and 5 bases respectively, with 20 bases between them. The CDR3 spells CASRYTRGAHNEQFF. The CDR3, as DNA: TGTGCCAGCCGCTACACGAGGGGGGCCCACAATGAGCAGTTCTTC.

This chain uses TRBV4-1 with TRBJ1-6, with 7 nucleotides matching TRBD1. Germline-derived CDR1 and CDR2 are MGHRA and YSYEKL. CDR3 length: 19 residues. With 4 bases clipped from V and 4 bases from J, the junction kept 16 bases outside the gene matches. DNA of the CDR3: TGCGCCAGCAGCCTGAGACCGGGACAGAGGAAACTGTATAATTCACCCCTCCACTTT. Its protein product is CASSLRPGQRKLYNSPLHF.

This clonotype was detected a few times. The V gene is TRBV11-2, the J gene TRBJ2-2; 7 bases map to TRBD2. This CDR3 comprises 15 residues. V shed 6 bases and J 5 bases; nucleotides not matched to a gene: 9. Germline lookup yields CDR1 SGHAT and CDR2 FQNNGV. The CDR3, as DNA: TGTGCCAGCAGAAGACTAGCCTCGGAGACCGGGGAGCTGTTTTTT. It specifies CASRRLASETGELFF. Based on the CDR3 plus reference TRBV11-2 and TRBJ2-2, the full variable domain is EAGVAQSPRYKIIEKRQSVAFWCNPISGHATLYWYQQILGQGPKLLIQFQNNGVVDDSQLPKDRFSAERLKGVDSTLKIQPAKLEDSAVYLCASRRLASETGELFFGEGSRLTVL.

This chain links TRBV4-1 with TRBJ1-2; no definite D call. The germline CDR1 and CDR2 sequences are MGHRA and YSYEKL. V dropped 1 base and J dropped 5 bases, with 17 bases sitting between them. The CDR3 is 16 residues long. CDR3: CASSQAGRTRTYGYTF. The DNA of the CDR3 is TGCGCCAGCAGCCAAGCTGGGAGGACCCGGACTTATGGCTACACCTTC.

The rearrangement links TRBV19 to TRBJ2-1, with D perhaps being TRBD1 or TRBD2 (5 bases each). The V end lost 3 bases, the J end lost 5 bases, and 11 bases lay between the germline ends. This CDR3 is 14 amino acids long. Germline V gene data show CDR1 as LNHDA and CDR2 as SQIVND (reference sequence). The CDR3 spells CASSIWGTNNEQFF. The CDR3 region has the DNA TGTGCCAGTAGTATTTGGGGGACGAACAATGAGCAGTTCTTC.

V and J are TRBV15 and TRBJ2-2; unclear D gene. The germline V gene encodes CDR1 LNHNV and CDR2 YYDKDF (reference sequence). Trimming removed 5 bases from V and 3 bases from J, with 7 bases in between. This CDR3 contains 13 residues. CDR3 in DNA: TGTGCCACCAGCCAGAGCCACACCGGGGAGCTGTTTTTT. It is translated as CATSQSHTGELFF. Full variable domain (rest looked up from reference TRBV15 and TRBJ2-2): DAMVIQNPRYQVTQFGKPVTLSCSQTLNHNVMYWYQQKSSQAPKLLFHYYDKDFNNEADTPDNFQSRRPNTSFCFLDIRSPGLGDTAMYLCATSQSHTGELFFGEGSRLTVL.

V and J are TRBV6-6 and TRBJ1-2, with unresolved D. The length of the CDR3 is 13 residues. CDR1 and CDR2 (germline): MNHNY, SVGAGI (reference sequence). Trimming cost V 8 bases and J 1 base, with 11 bases left between them. CDR3 sequence: CASGGRSNYGYTF. DNA for the CDR3: TGTGCCAGCGGCGGTCGCAGTAACTATGGCTACACCTTC.

This clonotype has a handful of counts. The CDR3 region is CASSRGDVGEQYF. The CDR3 DNA reads as TGCGCCAGCAGCCGCGGGGACGTGGGGGAGCAGTACTTC. This chain joins TRBV5-1 and TRBJ2-7, with D maybe TRBD2 (6 bases). The V end lost 4 bases, the J end lost 7 bases, and 15 bases lay between the germline ends. CDR1 is SGHRS, CDR2 YFSETQ, per germline. The CDR3 has 13 amino acids. The whole variable domain, remainder taken from reference TRBV5-1 and TRBJ2-7, is KAGVTQTPRYLIKTRGQQVTLSCSPISGHRSVSWYQQTPGQGLQFLFEYFSETQRNKGNFPGRFSGRQFSNSRSEMNVSTLELGDSALYLCASSRGDVGEQYFGPGTRLTVT.

This clonotype was counted a few times. The V and J genes are TRBV29-1 and TRBJ1-2; 9 bases are a match to TRBD1. Germline V gene lookup returns CDR1 SQVTM and CDR2 ANQGSEA. The CDR3 loop spans 14 amino acids. The V and J ends lost 3 bases and 6 bases, in that order; junction bases with no gene match: 8. CDR3 amino acids: CSVDPPGQGDGYTF. CDR3 sequence (DNA): TGCAGCGTTGACCCCCCGGGACAGGGCGATGGCTACACCTTC.

This clonotype was seen many times. CDR3 protein: CSALGGWSSTSGQYF. The CDR3 DNA sequence: TGCAGTGCTCTGGGGGGGTGGTCCTCTACCTCAGGGCAGTACTTC. The chain carries TRBV20-1 and TRBJ2-7, with 7 bases lining up with TRBD2. CDR1 is DFQATT and CDR2 is SNEGSKA in the germline V gene (reference sequence). V shed 5 bases and J 9 bases; nucleotides not matched to a gene: 19. This CDR3 region has 15 residues.

This chain links TRBV25-1 with TRBJ2-3; maybe TRBD2 (7 bases). In germline, CDR1 is MGHDK, CDR2 SYGVNS. The CDR3 length is 14 residues. V was cut by 4 bases and J by 2 bases, with 10 bases left in between. The CDR3: CASSVGGHTDTQYF. DNA for the CDR3: TGTGCCAGCAGTGTCGGGGGGCACACAGATACGCAGTATTTT.

The rearrangement joins TRBV20-1 to TRBJ2-3; 7 nucleotides agree with TRBD2. Per germline, CDR1 DFQATT and CDR2 SNEGSKA (reference sequence). CDR3 length: 14 amino acids. V lost 4 bases, J lost 0 bases, and 4 bases stayed unmatched. In DNA form, the CDR3 reads TGCAGTGCTAAGCGGGGCCCTAGCACAGATACGCAGTATTTT. Translated: CSAKRGPSTDTQYF.

In its sample, this clonotype was seen a few times. J is TRBJ2-4 and V is TRBV5-1, with D possibly TRBD2 on 5 matching bases. Trimming removed 4 bases from V and 2 bases from J, with 10 bases in between. CDR1 SGHRS and CDR2 YFSETQ come from the germline V gene. The CDR3 extends over 14 amino acids. This chain's CDR3 is CASSQTSSKNIQYF. The CDR3 DNA reads TGCGCCAGCAGCCAAACTAGTTCCAAAAACATTCAGTACTTC.

The J gene is TRBJ2-1, the V gene TRBV29-1; 7 nucleotides match TRBD1. Germline lookup yields CDR1 SQVTM and CDR2 ANQGSEA. After removal of 7 bases from V and 2 bases from J, the junction contained 8 bases not matched to a gene. The CDR3 consists of 14 residues. The CDR3 DNA reads TGCAGCGCTACACGGGACAGACCCTACAATGAGCAGTTCTTC. Translated, it gives CSATRDRPYNEQFF.

The chain recombines TRBV29-1 with TRBJ1-1; no clear D. V lost 4 bases and J 4 bases, leaving 4 bases between the germline ends. This CDR3 is built from 10 residues. The V gene's germline CDR1 is SQVTM and CDR2 ANQGSEA. The DNA for the CDR3 is TGCAGCGTTGGTGGCACTGAAGCTTTCTTT. It codes for CSVGGTEAFF. The variable domain in full, with the rest retrieved from reference TRBV29-1 and TRBJ1-1, is SAVISQKPSRDICQRGTSLTIQCQVDSQVTMMFWYRQQPGQSLTLIATANQGSEATYESGFVIDKFPISRPNLTFSTLTVSNMSPEDSSIYLCSVGGTEAFFGQGTRLTVV.